This T cell receptor beta chain was captured in a study of cytomegalovirus exposure and HLA in healthy donors. Broader study findings: Later, an analysis showed that TCR beta chains associated with HLA were more clonally expanded than others that were equally common.

As to this clone: What it binds is unknown.

In the PCR, 60 Vbeta and 13 Jbeta primers were used. TCRdb's copy holds only in-frame clones and misses some; the assay was immunoSEQ multiplex PCR. The table has roughly 150,000 clones, 65% to 80% seen once; the top ten hold approximately 3%. CDR3 length: 14 amino acids. Looked up from germline, CDR1 is SNHLY and CDR2 is FYNNEI. With V trimmed by 6 bases and J by 6 bases, 9 bases remained unmatched. The receptor was isolated from a male donor in good health and CMV-seronegative. This rearrangement joins TRBV2 to TRBJ2-7; 9 bases line up with TRBD1. The sequencing sample was made of PBMCs. The chain's CDR3 is CASRSGTGRREQYF. The CDR3 coding sequence is TGTGCCAGCAGGAGTGGGACAGGGAGGCGCGAGCAGTACTTC.